These T cell receptor beta chains were read from a single sample in a study of blood T cells in healthy people across ages. TCRdb re-analysed the 5' RACE reads in MiXCR, keeping a single row per CDR3 protein. The sample has hundreds of thousands of distinct CDR3 sequences; 25% to 30% are singletons. The sample was blood. The source of these receptors is a woman over 75 in good health. The CDR3 runs from the conserved cysteine through the conserved F or W. Fields, in order: D gene, V gene, J gene, clone size, CDR3 DNA, CDR3 protein. A D gene is named only where the DNA matches it firmly. The size of a clone is reported for some rows only, either as once, few or many, or as a class for expanded clones.

NA	TRBV27	TRBJ2-7	many	TGTGCCAGCGGGGGGTCTGGGATTTACGAGCAGTACTTC	CASGGSGIYEQYF
TRBD1	TRBV4-2	TRBJ2-2	many	TGTGCCAGCAGCCCTCTCCGCATTGGACAGGGCAGAGGGGAGCTGTTTTTT	CASSPLRIGQGRGELFF
NA	TRBV20-1	TRBJ2-1	NA	TGCAGTGCTAGTGATCCCTCCTACAATGAGCAGTTCTTC	CSASDPSYNEQFF
NA	TRBV13	TRBJ1-1	NA	TGTGCCAGCACTGAGGAGGGGCGGACTGAAGCTTTCTTT	CASTEEGRTEAFF
NA	TRBV6-1	TRBJ1-2	many	TGTGCCAGCAGTGAAGCCAAAACTATCTATGGCTACACCTTC	CASSEAKTIYGYTF
NA	TRBV9	TRBJ2-1	medium-sized	TGTGCCAGCAGCCCCAGGGCGGGGGCCAACAATGAGCAGTTCTTC	CASSPRAGANNEQFF
NA	TRBV5-8	TRBJ1-2	few	TGTGCCAGCAGCTTGGGTCGGAGAGCTAACTATGGCTACACCTTC	CASSLGRRANYGYTF
TRBD1	TRBV5-1	TRBJ1-5	many	TGCGCCAGCTTGACAGGGACTCAGCCCCAGCATTTT	CASLTGTQPQHF
NA	TRBV19	TRBJ1-1	NA	TGTGCCAGTAGGAATATGGCAGGGGAGGACACTGAAGCTTTCTTT	CASRNMAGEDTEAFF
NA	TRBV5-1	TRBJ1-6	few	TGCGCCAGCAGGGTCGGGGCAGTTTCAAATTCACCCCTCCACTTT	CASRVGAVSNSPLHF
TRBD1	TRBV24-1	TRBJ2-1	many	TGTGCCACCAGTGAGGGAGGGACAGGGGGGAGGAATGAGCAGTTCTTC	CATSEGGTGGRNEQFF
NA	TRBV24-1	TRBJ2-1	NA	TGTGTCACCAGTGGTTTGACAGGTGATGAGCAGGTCTTC	CVTSGLTGDEQVF
NA	TRBV12-3/TRBV12-4	TRBJ1-1	few	TGTGCCAGCAGGCCCTTCGGCACTGAAGCTTTCTTT	CASRPFGTEAFF
NA	TRBV19	TRBJ2-1	NA	TGTGCCAGAATCGTTCGGCCCGGCGAATTGAATGAGCAGTTCTTC	CARIVRPGELNEQFF
NA	TRBV7-3	TRBJ2-6	few	TGTGCCAGCAGACTTGGGGGCGCTGGGGCCAACGTCCTGACTTTC	CASRLGGAGANVLTF
NA	TRBV6-1	TRBJ2-7	many	TGTGCCAGCAGGACAAACCCCGGGACGGGATACGAGCAGTACTTC	CASRTNPGTGYEQYF
NA	TRBV20-1	TRBJ2-1	many	TGCAGTGCTGCAACGAGCTCCTACAATGAGCAGTTCTTC	CSAATSSYNEQFF
TRBD1	TRBV4-1	TRBJ2-3	many	TGCGCCAGCAGCCTTGGAGTAGTCGGGACAGGGGTGTGGCAACACACAGATACGCAGTATTTT	CASSLGVVGTGVWQHTDTQYF
NA	TRBV14	TRBJ2-6	few	TGTGCCAGCAGCCAAGATCGAGTGGCTGGGGCCAACGTCCTGACTTTC	CASSQDRVAGANVLTF
TRBD2	TRBV6-5	TRBJ2-7	NA	TGTGCCAGCATGGGGAGCGGGGGTTCAGGGGAGCAGTACTTC	CASMGSGGSGEQYF
TRBD2	TRBV6-5	TRBJ2-7	many	TGTGCCAGCAGGGCGGCGGGGGGCGCCTACGAGCAGTACTTC	CASRAAGGAYEQYF
TRBD2	TRBV27	TRBJ2-1	many	TGTGCCAGCAGTTTATATGGACTAGCGGGGGGAGACAATGAGCAGTTCTTC	CASSLYGLAGGDNEQFF
NA	TRBV6-1	TRBJ1-5	many	TGTGCCAGCAGGATCCCGGGGGGGCAAGGTCCCCAGCATTTT	CASRIPGGQGPQHF
NA	TRBV11-1	TRBJ2-7	many	TGTGCCAGCAGTCTAACGGCAGGGGCGACAACCTACGAGCAGTACTTC	CASSLTAGATTYEQYF
NA	TRBV15	TRBJ1-2	NA	TGTGCCACCAGCAGAGTCGATAGGACTAACTATGGCTACACCTTC	CATSRVDRTNYGYTF
TRBD2	TRBV9	TRBJ2-1	many	TGTGCCAGCAGAAGTAGCGGGGCCTACAATGAGCAGTTCTTC	CASRSSGAYNEQFF
NA	TRBV5-6	TRBJ2-1	NA	TGTGCCAGCAGCTTGATGGGGGGGCGCTACAATGAGCAGTTCTTC	CASSLMGGRYNEQFF
TRBD1	TRBV5-1	TRBJ1-1	NA	TGCGCCAGCAGCACTCAGGGGGCGCGGGACACTGAAGCTTACTTT	CASSTQGARDTEAYF
TRBD1	TRBV5-1	TRBJ1-2	many	TGCGCCAGCAGCGGAACAGGGGGCGCGGGCTATGGCTACACCTTC	CASSGTGGAGYGYTF
TRBD2	TRBV27	TRBJ2-7	many	TGTGCCAGCAGTCCCCGCGGGGGGACCTACGAGCAGTACTTC	CASSPRGGTYEQYF
NA	TRBV5-4	TRBJ2-5	many	TGTGCCAGCAGCTTAGATGTCGGGACATATCAAGAGACCCAGTACTTC	CASSLDVGTYQETQYF
NA	TRBV5-1	TRBJ1-1	NA	TGCGCCAGCAGTCCTCGGACAAGAGGGGGGGGCACTGAAGCTTTCTTT	CASSPRTRGGGTEAFF
TRBD1	TRBV7-2	TRBJ1-3	NA	TGTGCCAGCAGCTGGGTTCCGTCGACAGGGGTCGGAAACACCATATATTTT	CASSWVPSTGVGNTIYF
TRBD2	TRBV7-3	TRBJ2-7	many	TGTGCCAGCAGCCTCGGACTAGCGGGGGGTTCCTACAATGAGCAGTACTTC	CASSLGLAGGSYNEQYF
NA	TRBV6-6	TRBJ1-2	many	TGTGCCAGCAGCGCTACCCTACAGAGGCTCCTTTATGGCTACACCTTC	CASSATLQRLLYGYTF
NA	TRBV7-2	TRBJ1-2	few	TGTGCCAGCAGCCTAGACACCTATGGCTACACCTTC	CASSLDTYGYTF
TRBD1	TRBV7-2	TRBJ1-5	many	TGTGCCAGCAGCGCATTACAGGGGGCAGGACAGCCCCAGCATTTT	CASSALQGAGQPQHF
NA	TRBV2	TRBJ1-1	many	TGTGCCAGCAGGAGGGGGGACACTGAAGCTTTCTTT	CASRRGDTEAFF
NA	TRBV9	TRBJ2-5	many	TGTGCCAGCAGCGTAGACGGGCAAGAGACCCAGTACTTC	CASSVDGQETQYF
TRBD1	TRBV7-2	TRBJ1-4	many	TGTGCCAGCAGCTTAGGTCCAGGGGGAAAGGGTGAAAAACTGTTTTTT	CASSLGPGGKGEKLFF
NA	TRBV7-2	TRBJ1-4	NA	TGTGCCAGCAGCCCCCGTAGTAGCTTGGGGGAAAAACTGTTTTTT	CASSPRSSLGEKLFF
NA	TRBV6-1	TRBJ1-5	NA	TGTGCCAGCACCGAAGCCTTGTTGCCCCGGCATTTT	CASTEALLPRHF
TRBD2	TRBV20-1	TRBJ2-1	NA	TGCAGTGCTTCCCCACTAGCGGAAATCCACAATGAGCAGTTCTTC	CSASPLAEIHNEQFF